Listed below are T cell receptor beta chains from one sample, sequenced in a study of blood T cells in healthy people across ages. TCRdb re-called the 5' RACE reads through MiXCR, storing one row per CDR3 protein. The repertoire holds fewer than 1,000,000 distinct CDR3 sequences, about half seen once, with around 18% in the top ten. Input material: blood. These receptors were obtained from a man older than 75 in good health. Each CDR3 is given with its conserved first and last residue. D genes are given only for firm matches. Some rows mark clone size as missing; the rest say once, few, many or name a class of expanded clone.

v_gene: TRBV20-1
d_gene: TRBD2
j_gene: TRBJ2-1
abundance: once
CDR3nt: TGCAGTGCTAGAGATAGTAGCGGGAGGACCTCCCCGGCCGATGAGCAGTTCTTC
CDR3aa: CSARDSSGRTSPADEQFF

v_gene: TRBV27
d_gene: TRBD2
j_gene: TRBJ2-1
abundance: few
CDR3nt: TGTGCCAGCAGTTTCCGACTAGCGGGGTATCGCGGCGATGAACAGTTCTTC
CDR3aa: CASSFRLAGYRGDEQFF

v_gene: TRBV20-1
d_gene: -
j_gene: TRBJ1-2
abundance: -
CDR3nt: TGCAGTGCTAGTCAAAGAGGCCATGGCTACACCTTC
CDR3aa: CSASQRGHGYTF

v_gene: TRBV18
d_gene: TRBD2
j_gene: TRBJ2-5
abundance: -
CDR3nt: TGTGCCAGCTCGACGGGACTAGCGGGGCAAACCCAAGAGACCCAGTACTTC
CDR3aa: CASSTGLAGQTQETQYF

v_gene: TRBV29-1
d_gene: -
j_gene: TRBJ2-5
abundance: -
CDR3nt: TGCAGCGTTGAGACCAGGGGGGTAAAAGAGACCCAGTACTTC
CDR3aa: CSVETRGVKETQYF

v_gene: TRBV5-1
d_gene: -
j_gene: TRBJ2-7
abundance: -
CDR3nt: TGCGCCAGCAGCTTGGGGCAAACAACAAGCGAGCAGTACTTC
CDR3aa: CASSLGQTTSEQYF

v_gene: TRBV12-3/TRBV12-4
d_gene: TRBD2
j_gene: TRBJ2-3
abundance: many
CDR3nt: TGTAGTTCGGGCGGGAGTCGGGCAGATACGCAGTATTTT
CDR3aa: CSSGGSRADTQYF

v_gene: TRBV24-1
d_gene: TRBD2
j_gene: TRBJ2-1
abundance: -
CDR3nt: TGTGCCACCAGTGATTTGCAACTAGCGGGAGGTTTGTTTTTC
CDR3aa: CATSDLQLAGGLFF

v_gene: TRBV14
d_gene: -
j_gene: TRBJ2-2
abundance: -
CDR3nt: TGTGCCAGCAGCGCAATACGTGGGGAGACCGGGGAGCTGTTTTTT
CDR3aa: CASSAIRGETGELFF

v_gene: TRBV27
d_gene: TRBD1
j_gene: TRBJ1-1
abundance: -
CDR3nt: TGTGCCAGCAGTTTACTCAGGGACAGTGACACTGAAGCTTTCTTT
CDR3aa: CASSLLRDSDTEAFF

v_gene: TRBV12-3/TRBV12-4
d_gene: -
j_gene: TRBJ2-7
abundance: few
CDR3nt: TGTGCCAGCGGCCGGGACGGGGGCTACGAGCAGTACTTC
CDR3aa: CASGRDGGYEQYF

v_gene: TRBV5-1
d_gene: TRBD2
j_gene: TRBJ2-1
abundance: -
CDR3nt: TGCGCCAGCAGTCAAAGGGGACTACCGACCTACAATGAGCAGTTCTTC
CDR3aa: CASSQRGLPTYNEQFF

v_gene: TRBV7-2
d_gene: -
j_gene: TRBJ1-2
abundance: once
CDR3nt: TGTGCCAGCAGCTTAGTGGGCTCCCAACAAGATGGCTACACCTTC
CDR3aa: CASSLVGSQQDGYTF

v_gene: TRBV20-1
d_gene: -
j_gene: TRBJ1-1
abundance: -
CDR3nt: TGCAGTGCTAGAGGGGGCCTAAGGATGAACACTGAAGCTTTCTTT
CDR3aa: CSARGGLRMNTEAFF

v_gene: TRBV29-1
d_gene: TRBD2
j_gene: TRBJ2-7
abundance: -
CDR3nt: TGCAGCGTTGAAAAATCAGGTCCGGGGGGCGAGCAGTACTTC
CDR3aa: CSVEKSGPGGEQYF